The clone carrying this T cell receptor (beta chain) was seen only once. The data originate from a study of cytomegalovirus exposure and HLA in healthy donors. The PCR made use of 60 Vbeta and 13 Jbeta primers. Sequenced by immunoSEQ multiplex PCR; TCRdb stores in-frame clones only, minus some. Of more than 90,000 clones in the sample, 77% were seen once. Germline V gene sequence: CDR1 SGHKS, CDR2 YYEKEE (reference sequence). Unmatched junction bases numbered 8, after V lost 4 bases and J lost 4 bases. This CDR3 spans 15 amino acids. The TCR comes from a man aged 50 or older in good health and CMV-seropositive. The sample comprised PBMCs. The chain combines TRBV5-5 with TRBJ2-7; 10 nucleotides line up with TRBD2. The CDR3 bases are TGTGCCAGCAGCCTCGGACTAGCGGTTTCATACGAGCAGTACTTC. It is translated as CASSLGLAVSYEQYF.